These T cell receptor beta chains were read from a single sample in a study of early T cells in non-severe SARS-CoV-2 infection. MiXCR, applied by TCRdb to the 5' RACE reads, yields one record per CDR3 protein. Among approximately 65,000 distinct CDR3 sequences listed, roughly 15% were seen once. Sequenced material: whole blood. All receptors come from an adult who was a healthcare worker with PCR-confirmed SARS-CoV-2 infection or an uninfected control (not recorded which). Both conserved end residues are part of each CDR3. Fields, in order: clone size, V gene, D gene, J gene, CDR3 protein, CDR3 DNA. D genes are given only for firm matches. Clone size, where shown, is once, few, many, or a class for clones that have expanded.

abundance: few; v_gene: TRBV7-2; d_gene: TRBD1; j_gene: TRBJ2-3; CDR3aa: CASSIVPTGGAADTQYF; CDR3nt: TGTGCCAGCAGCATAGTCCCGACAGGGGGCGCGGCAGATACGCAGTATTTT
abundance: -; v_gene: TRBV29-1; d_gene: -; j_gene: TRBJ1-1; CDR3aa: CSVVLKVNTEAFF; CDR3nt: TGCAGCGTTGTCTTGAAGGTGAACACTGAAGCTTTCTTT
abundance: -; v_gene: TRBV3-1; d_gene: TRBD1; j_gene: TRBJ1-6; CDR3aa: CASSQGQYSPLHF; CDR3nt: TGTGCCAGCAGCCAGGGACAGTATTCACCCCTCCACTTT
abundance: few; v_gene: TRBV7-9; d_gene: -; j_gene: TRBJ1-1; CDR3aa: CASSLLLGTGSGTEAFF; CDR3nt: TGTGCCAGCAGCTTACTTTTGGGTACAGGTTCGGGCACTGAAGCTTTCTTT
abundance: -; v_gene: TRBV19; d_gene: TRBD1; j_gene: TRBJ2-7; CDR3aa: CASSPQGTGEYEQYF; CDR3nt: TGTGCCAGTAGTCCCCAGGGGACAGGGGAGTACGAGCAGTACTTC
abundance: few; v_gene: TRBV20-1; d_gene: -; j_gene: TRBJ2-7; CDR3aa: CSADKDGYEQYF; CDR3nt: TGCAGTGCCGATAAGGACGGTTACGAGCAGTACTTC
abundance: few; v_gene: TRBV7-7; d_gene: -; j_gene: TRBJ2-1; CDR3aa: CASSPGVRNEQFF; CDR3nt: TGTGCCAGCAGTCCGGGGGTAAGGAATGAGCAGTTCTTC
abundance: -; v_gene: TRBV10-3; d_gene: -; j_gene: TRBJ1-6; CDR3aa: CAISDIPGPHNSPLHF; CDR3nt: TGTGCCATCAGTGACATCCCAGGGCCACATAATTCACCCCTCCACTTT
abundance: few; v_gene: TRBV20-1; d_gene: -; j_gene: TRBJ1-1; CDR3aa: CSARAGADIGNEAFF; CDR3nt: TGCAGTGCTAGAGCAGGGGCCGATATAGGAAATGAAGCTTTCTTT
abundance: many; v_gene: TRBV11-2; d_gene: -; j_gene: TRBJ1-6; CDR3aa: CASSLENSPLHF; CDR3nt: TGTGCCAGCAGCTTAGAAAACTCACCCCTCCACTTT
abundance: many; v_gene: TRBV2; d_gene: TRBD1; j_gene: TRBJ1-4; CDR3aa: CASSPTGGRGEKLFF; CDR3nt: TGTGCCAGCAGTCCCACAGGGGGAAGGGGTGAAAAACTGTTTTTT
abundance: many; v_gene: TRBV28; d_gene: -; j_gene: TRBJ1-6; CDR3aa: CASSPHGQKSSYNSPLHF; CDR3nt: TGTGCCAGCAGCCCCCACGGACAGAAAAGCTCCTATAATTCACCCCTCCACTTT
abundance: many; v_gene: TRBV29-1; d_gene: -; j_gene: TRBJ1-4; CDR3aa: CSVEGANEKLFF; CDR3nt: TGCAGCGTAGAAGGGGCTAATGAAAAACTGTTTTTT
abundance: many; v_gene: TRBV12-3/TRBV12-4; d_gene: TRBD1; j_gene: TRBJ2-7; CDR3aa: CASSFTGGNPYEQYF; CDR3nt: TGTGCCAGCAGTTTCACAGGGGGCAACCCCTACGAGCAGTACTTC
abundance: few; v_gene: TRBV5-4; d_gene: TRBD1; j_gene: TRBJ2-6; CDR3aa: CANRTGPAGANVLTF; CDR3nt: TGTGCCAACCGGACAGGCCCTGCGGGGGCCAACGTCCTGACTTTC
abundance: -; v_gene: TRBV7-2; d_gene: TRBD1; j_gene: TRBJ1-1; CDR3aa: CASSTTGGGTEAFF; CDR3nt: TGTGCCAGCAGCACCACAGGGGGCGGTACTGAAGCTTTCTTT
abundance: many; v_gene: TRBV9; d_gene: -; j_gene: TRBJ1-2; CDR3aa: CASSSLTGPRGYTF; CDR3nt: TGTGCCAGCAGCAGTCTGACAGGCCCTAGAGGCTACACCTTC
abundance: few; v_gene: TRBV29-1; d_gene: -; j_gene: TRBJ1-2; CDR3aa: CSVEPPGQIYGYTF; CDR3nt: TGCAGCGTTGAGCCTCCGGGGCAAATCTATGGCTACACCTTC
abundance: -; v_gene: TRBV12-3/TRBV12-4; d_gene: TRBD2; j_gene: TRBJ2-3; CDR3aa: CASRLAGATDTQYF; CDR3nt: TGTGCCAGCAGACTAGCGGGAGCCACAGATACGCAGTATTTT
abundance: -; v_gene: TRBV20-1; d_gene: TRBD2; j_gene: TRBJ2-5; CDR3aa: CSVSSLAGSQETQYF; CDR3nt: TGCAGTGTCAGCTCCCTAGCGGGTAGCCAAGAGACCCAGTACTTC
abundance: -; v_gene: TRBV7-8; d_gene: TRBD2; j_gene: TRBJ2-3; CDR3aa: CASTLNNGGADTQYF; CDR3nt: TGTGCCAGCACCCTCAATAACGGGGGGGCAGATACGCAGTATTTT
abundance: -; v_gene: TRBV4-3; d_gene: -; j_gene: TRBJ2-3; CDR3aa: CASSQASVRMGVTDTQYF; CDR3nt: TGCGCCAGCAGCCAAGCTTCGGTCCGGATGGGGGTAACAGATACGCAGTATTTT
abundance: few; v_gene: TRBV5-1; d_gene: -; j_gene: TRBJ1-1; CDR3aa: CASSIVAADLTEAFF; CDR3nt: TGCGCCAGCAGTATCGTGGCGGCAGACCTGACTGAAGCTTTCTTT
abundance: -; v_gene: TRBV7-9; d_gene: -; j_gene: TRBJ1-6; CDR3aa: CASSSSSGGGSPLHF; CDR3nt: TGTGCCAGCAGCTCTTCCTCCGGAGGTGGTTCACCCCTCCACTTT
abundance: many; v_gene: TRBV6-1; d_gene: TRBD2; j_gene: TRBJ2-1; CDR3aa: CASSEVLLAGPNEQFF; CDR3nt: TGTGCCAGCAGTGAGGTTCTCCTAGCGGGGCCTAATGAGCAGTTCTTC
abundance: -; v_gene: TRBV29-1; d_gene: -; j_gene: TRBJ1-3; CDR3aa: CSASVGNTIYF; CDR3nt: TGCAGCGCCTCAGTCGGAAACACCATATATTTT
abundance: medium-sized; v_gene: TRBV28; d_gene: -; j_gene: TRBJ2-1; CDR3aa: CASTPLGRNEQFF; CDR3nt: TGTGCCAGCACCCCTCTGGGAAGGAATGAGCAGTTCTTC